Shown below are 17 T cell receptor beta chains from a single sample sequenced in a study of shared clonotypes between healthy human individuals. Repertoires were generated with immunoSEQ multiplex PCR, while TCRdb's copy carries only in-frame clones and drops some. The sample carries roughly 590,000 clones, 95% recorded once. Positively selected for CCR7, the CD45RO-negative cells used as naive CD8 cells excluded terminally differentiated effector memory CD45RA+ cells. Sequences were obtained from naive CD8+ T cells sorted from blood. These receptors all come from a woman aged 25 to 39 in good health.

The chain has TRBV28 and TRBJ2-7, with 11 nucleotides matching TRBD2. The ends lost 6 bases at V and 7 bases at J; junction bases unmatched: 8. The CDR3 sequence is 14 residues long. CDR1 and CDR2 (germline): MDHEN, SYDVKM. The chain's CDR3 is CASRLAGGGLEQYF. CDR3 DNA: TGTGCCAGCAGATTAGCGGGAGGGGGTCTGGAGCAGTACTTC. The full variable domain, its missing parts supplied by reference TRBV28 and TRBJ2-7, is DVKVTQSSRYLVKRTGEKVFLECVQDMDHENMFWYRQDPGLGLRLIYFSYDVKMKEKGDIPEGYSVSREKKERFSLILESASTNQTSMYLCASRLAGGGLEQYFGPGTRLTVT.

This clone was seen only once. The rearrangement uses TRBV2 and TRBJ1-2, with D uncertain. CDR3 length equals 15 residues. Germline V gene data show CDR1 as SNHLY and CDR2 as FYNNEI. Trimming cost V 2 bases and J 1 base, with 11 bases left between them. The CDR3 DNA reads TGTGCCAGCAGTGAAACGATCCGGGGTAACTATGGCTACACCTTC. Its protein is CASSETIRGNYGYTF.

This chain joins TRBV28 and TRBJ1-4, with 7 positions matching TRBD1. The CDR3 has 16 residues. J was trimmed by 0 bases and V by 2 bases; bases with no gene match: 3. CDR1 and CDR2 (germline): MDHEN, SYDVKM. CDR3: CASSLQGGATNEKLFF. The CDR3 region has the DNA TGTGCCAGCAGTTTACAGGGGGGAGCAACTAATGAAAAACTGTTTTTT.

The genes are TRBV29-1 and TRBJ1-2, with D hard to call. The V gene lost 7 bases and the J gene lost 8 bases, with 17 bases spanning the gap. The CDR3 is made up of 12 amino acids. CDR1 and CDR2 (germline): SQVTM, ANQGSEA. The CDR3 DNA sequence: TGCAGCGCCCTAGACGGGGAAGGAGGCTACACCTTC. This gives the protein CSALDGEGGYTF.

As for this clone: Within the sample, other DNA sequences also encode this same CDR3. This chain uses TRBV5-1 with TRBJ2-3; D is possibly TRBD1 or TRBD2 (6 bases each). CDR3 length: 15 amino acids. Germline V gene lookup returns CDR1 SGHRS and CDR2 YFSETQ. Trimming cost V 0 bases and J 2 bases, with 10 bases left between them. Written as DNA, the CDR3 is TGCGCCAGCAGCTTGGAAGGGGGGTACACAGATACGCAGTATTTT. It is translated as CASSLEGGYTDTQYF.

V and J are TRBV13 and TRBJ2-1, with D perhaps TRBD1 (5 bases). The CDR3 length is 15 residues. Germline CDR1 and CDR2: PRHDT and FYEKMQ (reference sequence). V was pared by 3 bases and J by 0 bases, with 9 bases between. The CDR3 nucleotides are TGTGCCAGCAGCTTGGGGCGAGACTCCTACAATGAGCAGTTCTTC. The encoded protein is CASSLGRDSYNEQFF. The full variable domain, in which reference TRBV13 and TRBJ2-1 provide the parts outside the CDR3, is AAGVIQSPRHLIKEKRETATLKCYPIPRHDTVYWYQQGPGQDPQFLISFYEKMQSDKGSIPDRFSAQQFSDYHSELNMSSLELGDSALYFCASSLGRDSYNEQFFGPGTRLTVL.

This clone was seen a few times. The chain links TRBV27 to TRBJ2-2; D unclear. The length of the CDR3 is 14 residues. V was pared by 6 bases and J by 5 bases, with 13 bases between. The germline CDR1 and CDR2 sequences are MNHEY and SMNVEV (reference sequence). CDR3: CASRPGPWTGELFF. DNA for the CDR3: TGTGCCAGCAGACCTGGCCCATGGACCGGGGAGCTGTTTTTT.

The gene calls are TRBV7-6 and TRBJ2-7, with D tentatively TRBD1 or TRBD2 (5 bases each). This CDR3 has 15 amino acids. Trimming took 5 bases from V and 0 from J, leaving 14 bases between them. Per the germline V gene, CDR1 is SGHVS and CDR2 is FNYEAQ. CDR3 amino acids: CASSPGRLPSYEQYF. As DNA, the CDR3 is TGTGCCAGCAGCCCGGGGCGCCTACCCTCCTACGAGCAGTACTTC.

This clone was observed once. The chain recombines TRBV9 with TRBJ2-1, with D possibly TRBD2 on 6 matching bases. Germline V CDR1 and CDR2: SGDLS, YYNGEE. The CDR3 covers 15 residues. Trimming removed 4 bases at V and 6 bases at J, with 17 bases between. In nucleotides, the CDR3 is TGTGCCAGCAGCCCCGAAGGAGGGGTGTTCAATGAGCAGTTCTTC. Its protein is CASSPEGGVFNEQFF.

This clone appeared once. The CDR3 nucleotides are TGTGCCAGCTCACCAAATAAGGCAGACTACGAGCAGTACTTC. Translating gives CASSPNKADYEQYF. The chain uses TRBV18 and TRBJ2-7; D ambiguous. Per germline, CDR1 KGHSH and CDR2 LQKENI. Between the trimmed V and J ends, which lost 2 bases and 3 bases, there was a span of 11 bases. The CDR3 length is 14 residues.

This clone appeared a single time. This chain joins TRBV28 and TRBJ2-5; D call uncertain. Between the trimmed V and J ends, which lost 3 bases and 5 bases, there was a span of 16 bases. CDR1 is MDHEN, CDR2 SYDVKM, per germline. This CDR3 is built from 15 residues. In nucleotides, the CDR3 is TGTGCCAGCAGTTTTGGAAGAAGCGCTAGGGAGACCCAGTACTTC. Its protein product is CASSFGRSARETQYF.

V is TRBV13 and J is TRBJ2-7; no clear D. V gave up 4 bases and J gave up 5 bases, with 18 bases separating them. In germline, CDR1 is PRHDT, CDR2 FYEKMQ (reference sequence). The CDR3 runs 15 residues. CDR3 in DNA: TGTGCCAGCAGCTCCAACCTGATAAAGGGTCACGAGCAGTACTTC. Its protein is CASSSNLIKGHEQYF.

The chain joins TRBV9 to TRBJ1-4; the match to TRBD1 covers 8 bases. The CDR3 loop spans 16 amino acids. V dropped 0 bases and J dropped 8; count of bases not matched to a gene: 9. The germline gives CDR1 SGDLS, CDR2 YYNGEE. DNA for the CDR3: TGTGCCAGCAGCGTAGGTTCAGACAGGGGAGGCGAAAAACTGTTTTTT. Protein product: CASSVGSDRGGEKLFF.

V gene TRBV28 combines with J gene TRBJ2-7; 8 bases match TRBD1. V was clipped by 2 bases and J by 1 base; unmatched bases: 10. The CDR3 has 17 residues. Germline-derived CDR1 and CDR2 are MDHEN and SYDVKM. The CDR3 here is CASSLTRDRTLSYEQYF. CDR3 nucleotide sequence: TGTGCCAGCAGTTTAACCAGGGACAGGACGCTATCCTACGAGCAGTACTTC.

The chain recombines TRBV10-1 with TRBJ1-1, with unresolved D. Germline CDR1 WNHNN, CDR2 SYGVQD (reference sequence). The CDR3 length is 14 residues. V was cut by 8 bases and J by 1 base, with 14 bases left in between. The CDR3, as DNA: TGCGCCAGCCTCGCGGAACGGGAGAACACTGAAGCTTTCTTT. As protein: CASLAERENTEAFF.

This clone appeared a single time. Other DNA sequences from this sample encode an identical CDR3 as well. The J gene is TRBJ1-1, the V gene TRBV28, with D possibly being TRBD1 (5 bases). The CDR3 sequence is 14 residues long. V was cut by 6 bases and J by 3 bases, with 14 bases left in between. Per germline, CDR1 MDHEN and CDR2 SYDVKM. In DNA, the CDR3 is TGTGCCAGCAGCCTTGGGGGGGAGGACACTGAAGCTTTCTTT. This sequence encodes CASSLGGEDTEAFF.

This clone was observed a single time. The chain has TRBV13 and TRBJ2-1; 7 bases are a match to TRBD2. Germline CDR1 and CDR2: PRHDT and FYEKMQ (reference sequence). CDR3 length equals 16 residues. J was trimmed by 4 bases and V by 4 bases; bases with no gene match: 10. The CDR3 nucleotides are TGTGCCAGCAGCTCCCGATCTAGCGGACATTACAATGAGCAGTTCTTC. This translates into CASSSRSSGHYNEQFF.